What follows are 27 T cell receptor beta chains derived from one specimen sequenced in a study of Tregs in tolerant kidney transplant recipients. Related graft donors supplied nonmyeloablative bone marrow transplants, and mixed chimerism was transient. Method: immunoSEQ multiplex PCR; TCRdb's copy keeps in-frame clones and lacks some. The repertoire consists of 100,000 or so clones, with roughly 93% occurring once and the leading ten covering roughly 1.5%. The sequencing used CD4+ T cells from blood (PBMCs), collected 12 months after the transplant. The receptor source for this set is a human patient who received a combined kidney and bone marrow transplant. T cells may partly derive from the graft donor.

The chain has TRBV18 and TRBJ1-2; the D is unclear. The CDR3 has 15 amino acids. Germline CDR1 reads KGHSH; CDR2 reads LQKENI. Trimming removed 8 bases at V and 2 bases at J, with 18 bases between. The CDR3 spells CASGEWSGSNYGYTF. CDR3 DNA: TGTGCCAGCGGGGAGTGGAGTGGGAGCAACTATGGCTACACCTTC.

V is TRBV5-1 and J is TRBJ1-4, with D tentatively TRBD1 (5 bases). This CDR3 spans 15 amino acids. CDR1 SGHRS and CDR2 YFSETQ come from the germline V gene. The V and J ends lost 5 bases and 2 bases respectively, with 13 bases between them. CDR3 protein: CASSPGGETNEKLFF. CDR3 nucleotide sequence: TGCGCCAGCAGTCCCGGGGGTGAGACTAATGAAAAACTGTTTTTT.

This sequence joins TRBV7-9 and TRBJ1-5; 10 nucleotides align to TRBD1. Trimming at V came to 6 bases and at J to 0 bases, leaving 14 bases not matched to a gene. CDR1 is SEHNR, CDR2 FQNEAQ, per germline (reference sequence). The CDR3 totals 19 residues. The CDR3 bases are TGTGCCAGCAGTTCTACCGGGACAGGGGATGTCTATAGCAATCAGCCCCAGCATTTT. Translation gives CASSSTGTGDVYSNQPQHF.

This chain connects TRBV30 to TRBJ1-2, with D maybe TRBD1 (6 bases). CDR3 length: 11 amino acids. Germline CDR1 and CDR2: GTSNPN and SVGIG (reference sequence). V dropped 0 bases and J dropped 7 bases, with 6 bases sitting between them. CDR3 in amino acids: CAWSVGGGYTF. In nucleotides, the CDR3 is TGTGCCTGGAGTGTAGGGGGTGGCTACACCTTC.

The rearrangement joins TRBV11-3 to TRBJ2-2; 8 positions match TRBD1. Trimming at V came to 2 bases and at J to 10 bases, leaving 9 bases not matched to a gene. Germline CDR1 reads SGHNT; CDR2 reads YENEEA. The CDR3 consists of 15 residues. The CDR3 sequence is CASSLQQGDKEELFF. The CDR3 bases are TGTGCCAGCAGCTTACAACAGGGGGATAAAGAGGAGCTGTTTTTT.

This clone has just one count. V is TRBV7-2 and J is TRBJ2-7; 7 positions agree with TRBD2. CDR3 size: 16 residues. Germline V gene sequence: CDR1 SGHTA, CDR2 FQGNSA. V dropped 1 base and J dropped 6; count of bases not matched to a gene: 12. CDR3 in DNA: TGTGCCAGCAGCTTAGTTGTGTCGGGGGGTCTCGGCGAGCAGTACTTC. This sequence encodes CASSLVVSGGLGEQYF.

This clone was detected only a few times. This chain uses TRBV4-1 with TRBJ1-1; perhaps TRBD1 as D (5 bases). The CDR3 runs to 15 residues. V shed 3 bases and J shed 0 bases, with 11 bases lying between them. In germline, CDR1 is MGHRA, CDR2 YSYEKL. For the CDR3, the DNA is TGCGCCAGCAGCCAGAAGGTCAGGGTGAACACTGAAGCTTTCTTT. Its protein is CASSQKVRVNTEAFF.

The chain employs TRBV19 and TRBJ2-7; 8 bases match TRBD1. Germline lookup yields CDR1 LNHDA and CDR2 SQIVND (reference sequence). The CDR3 has 12 residues. With 5 bases clipped from V and 4 bases from J, the junction kept 1 base outside the gene matches. The CDR3 nucleotides read TGTGCCAGTAGTGACAGGGGATACGAGCAGTACTTC. It yields the protein CASSDRGYEQYF.

The chain is built from TRBV4-1 and TRBJ2-1; possibly TRBD1 for D (6 bases). The CDR3 loop spans 17 amino acids. Germline CDR1 and CDR2: MGHRA and YSYEKL. The ends were cut back, 3 bases at V and 8 bases at J, with 23 bases in the middle. The CDR3 reads CASSHRGGVLVGDEQFF. Here the CDR3 DNA reads TGCGCCAGCAGCCACAGGGGCGGTGTCTTAGTTGGGGATGAGCAGTTCTTC.

This CDR3 reads CASSSRQGLDTEAFF. CDR3 bases: TGTGCCAGCAGCTCCCGACAGGGTTTGGACACTGAAGCTTTCTTT. This chain joins TRBV7-9 and TRBJ1-1; 7 nucleotides align to TRBD1. The V and J ends lost 4 bases and 3 bases, in that order; junction bases with no gene match: 8. Germline CDR1 reads SEHNR; CDR2 reads FQNEAQ (reference sequence). The CDR3 is made up of 15 amino acids.

The chain combines TRBV11-3 with TRBJ1-3; 7 nucleotides agree with TRBD1. The J segment lost 0 bases and the V segment lost 4 bases, leaving 6 bases of the junction unmatched. Germline V gene data show CDR1 as SGHNT and CDR2 as YENEEA. The CDR3 is 16 amino acids. The CDR3 sequence is CASSSGQINSGNTIYF. The DNA of the CDR3 is TGTGCCAGCAGCTCGGGACAGATTAACTCTGGAAACACCATATATTTT.

The V gene is TRBV9, the J gene TRBJ1-1; no reliable D call. Trimming removed 4 bases at V and 0 bases at J, with 7 bases between. Germline V gene lookup returns CDR1 SGDLS and CDR2 YYNGEE. The CDR3 is made up of 13 amino acids. The CDR3 coding sequence is TGTGCCAGCAGCACCGGTGTGAACACTGAAGCTTTCTTT. Protein: CASSTGVNTEAFF.

The rearrangement links TRBV4-2 to TRBJ2-1; D is ambiguous. This CDR3 region has 13 residues. Germline-derived CDR1 and CDR2 are LGHNA and YNFKEQ. Trimming shortened V by 0 bases and J by 7 bases, and 7 bases separated the two germline ends. CDR3 in DNA: TGTGCCAGCAGCCAAGATGAGTGGAATGAGCAGTTCTTC. This codes for CASSQDEWNEQFF.

The chain couples TRBV28 to TRBJ2-5; D is uncertain. The length of the CDR3 is 13 residues. The germline V and J ends were trimmed by 8 bases and 2 bases, with 12 bases remaining between them. CDR1 is MDHEN and CDR2 is SYDVKM in the germline V gene. Written as DNA, the CDR3 is TGTGCCAGCGGCGCGAGCGCTCAAGAGACCCAGTACTTC. It specifies CASGASAQETQYF.

The chain is built from TRBV6-5 and TRBJ2-3; TRBD1 aligns across 8 bases. Germline values: CDR1 MNHEY, CDR2 SVGAGI. Trimming took 5 bases from V and 2 from J; bases not matched to a gene: 6. The CDR3 has 15 residues. The CDR3 sequence is CASSRQGIPTDTQYF. For the CDR3, the DNA is TGTGCCAGCAGTAGACAGGGGATCCCCACAGATACGCAGTATTTT.

This clone was seen only once. The genes are TRBV7-2 and TRBJ2-3; 15 bases agree with TRBD2. Germline V lookup: CDR1 SGHTA, CDR2 FQGNSA. Unmatched junction bases numbered 10, after V lost 6 bases and J lost 0 bases. CDR3 size: 19 residues. For the CDR3, the DNA is TGTGCCAGCAGAACCCCCGGGACTAGCGGGGGGACAAGCACAGATACGCAGTATTTT. This sequence encodes CASRTPGTSGGTSTDTQYF.

The chain uses TRBV9 and TRBJ1-5, with TRBD1 as a possible D gene (6 bases). CDR1 SGDLS and CDR2 YYNGEE come from the germline V gene. Trimming pared 0 bases from V and 5 bases from J, leaving 9 bases between. The CDR3 is 14 amino acids. The CDR3 DNA reads TGTGCCAGCAGCGTAGGGGACACTTATCAGCCCCAGCATTTT. Translated: CASSVGDTYQPQHF.

The rearrangement uses TRBV9 and TRBJ2-3, with D possibly TRBD2 on 5 matching bases. Germline V gene data show CDR1 as SGDLS and CDR2 as YYNGEE. The CDR3 loop spans 17 amino acids. Trimming left V 0 bases short and J 0 bases short, with 14 bases between. The CDR3 sequence: CASSVASTTLSTDTQYF. CDR3 coding DNA: TGTGCCAGCAGCGTAGCGTCGACTACCCTTAGCACAGATACGCAGTATTTT.

The rearrangement uses TRBV27 and TRBJ2-4, with 8 nucleotides matching TRBD2. The V gene's germline CDR1 is MNHEY and CDR2 SMNVEV (reference sequence). V was clipped by 1 base and J by 1 base; unmatched bases: 15. The CDR3 contains 20 residues. CDR3 coding DNA: TGTGCCAGCAGTTTATACGCCGACCGGTCCAGCGGGGGTGCCAAAAACATTCAGTACTTC. Its translation is CASSLYADRSSGGAKNIQYF.

V usage is TRBV7-2 and J usage is TRBJ2-7; D gene ambiguous. The CDR3 is 14 residues long. Germline-derived CDR1 and CDR2 are SGHTA and FQGNSA. The V end lost 2 bases, the J end lost 3 bases, and 11 bases lay between the germline ends. The CDR3 region is CASSLLAHRYEQYF. The CDR3 DNA sequence: TGTGCCAGCAGCTTACTGGCACACCGCTACGAGCAGTACTTC.

V is TRBV6-1 and J is TRBJ2-1; D might be TRBD2 (6 bases). Germline V gives CDR1 MNHNS, CDR2 SASEGT. The CDR3 is 16 residues long. Trimming shortened V by 3 bases and J by 7 bases, and 19 bases separated the two germline ends. The CDR3 spells CASSDASGRYKNEQFF. The CDR3 nucleotides read TGTGCCAGCAGTGACGCTTCCGGGAGATATAAGAATGAGCAGTTCTTC.

V and J are TRBV11-2 and TRBJ1-4, with unresolved D. CDR1 is SGHAT and CDR2 is FQNNGV in the germline V gene. Trimming shortened V by 0 bases and J by 5 bases, and 4 bases separated the two germline ends. CDR3 length: 13 residues. CDR3 residues: CASSLDRNEKLFF. The CDR3 region has the DNA TGTGCCAGCAGCTTAGATCGGAATGAAAAACTGTTTTTT.

V gene TRBV4-3 combines with J gene TRBJ1-3, with D hard to call. The CDR3 has 16 residues. V gave up 2 bases and J gave up 0 bases, with 11 bases separating them. The germline gives CDR1 LGHNA, CDR2 YSLEER. CDR3 nucleotides: TGCGCCAGCAGCCAACGGAGAAGCTCCTCTGGAAACACCATATATTTT. It encodes CASSQRRSSSGNTIYF.

V is TRBV2 and J is TRBJ2-3, with D tentatively TRBD1 (5 bases). V was trimmed by 2 bases and J by 2 bases, leaving 17 bases between them. Germline lookup yields CDR1 SNHLY and CDR2 FYNNEI. This CDR3 is built from 17 residues. CDR3 DNA: TGTGCCAGCAGTGAACGTATTTCGGCAGGGAACACAGATACGCAGTATTTT. This sequence encodes CASSERISAGNTDTQYF.

The CDR3 protein is CASSPRDKGLAGRHTGELFF. Written as DNA, the CDR3 is TGTGCCAGCAGCCCAAGGGACAAGGGACTAGCGGGACGGCACACCGGGGAGCTGTTTTTT. The genes are TRBV7-7 and TRBJ2-2, with TRBD2 matching 13 bases. The germline V gene encodes CDR1 SSHAT and CDR2 FNYEAQ (reference sequence). The CDR3 runs 20 residues. The ends lost 5 bases at V and 3 bases at J; junction bases unmatched: 15.

The sample holds one count of this clone. This chain joins TRBV27 and TRBJ1-4; D gene uncertain. CDR1 is MNHEY and CDR2 is SMNVEV in the germline V gene (reference sequence). The CDR3 covers 15 residues. Between the trimmed V and J ends, which lost 6 bases and 8 bases, there was a span of 19 bases. The CDR3 DNA sequence: TGTGCCAGCAGCGTACTGGGCCAAAAGTGGGAAAAACTGTTTTTT. It encodes CASSVLGQKWEKLFF.

This clone was picked up a small number of times. The CDR3 is CASSLPGGQPQHF. CDR3 nucleotide sequence: TGTGCCAGCAGCTTACCGGGAGGTCAGCCCCAGCATTTT. The genes are TRBV13 and TRBJ1-5; D uncertain. Germline V gene data show CDR1 as PRHDT and CDR2 as FYEKMQ (reference sequence). V was trimmed by 2 bases and J by 6 bases, leaving 8 bases between them. The CDR3 is 13 amino acids.